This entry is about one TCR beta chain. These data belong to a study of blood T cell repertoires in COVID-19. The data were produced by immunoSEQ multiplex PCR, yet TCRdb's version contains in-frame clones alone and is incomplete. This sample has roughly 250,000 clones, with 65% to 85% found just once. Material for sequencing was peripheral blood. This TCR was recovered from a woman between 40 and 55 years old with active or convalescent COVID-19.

CDR3 sequence: CASSGRAGGGNIQYF. DNA for the CDR3: TGTGCCAGCAGTGGACGGGCAGGGGGCGGAAACATTCAGTACTTC. V gene TRBV2 combines with J gene TRBJ2-4, with 8 bases aligning to TRBD1. The J segment lost 6 bases and the V segment lost 4 bases, leaving 8 bases of the junction unmatched. The germline CDR1 and CDR2 sequences are SNHLY and FYNNEI. The CDR3 contains 15 residues.